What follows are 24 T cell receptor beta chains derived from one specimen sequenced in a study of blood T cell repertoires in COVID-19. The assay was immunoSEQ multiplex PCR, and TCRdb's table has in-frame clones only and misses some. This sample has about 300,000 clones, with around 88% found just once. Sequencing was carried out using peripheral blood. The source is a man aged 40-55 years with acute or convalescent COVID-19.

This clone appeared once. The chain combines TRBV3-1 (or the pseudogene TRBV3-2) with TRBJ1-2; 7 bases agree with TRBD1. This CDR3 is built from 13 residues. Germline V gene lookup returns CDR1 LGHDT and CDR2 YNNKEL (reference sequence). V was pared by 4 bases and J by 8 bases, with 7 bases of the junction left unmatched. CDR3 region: CASSPGGTVGYTF. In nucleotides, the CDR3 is TGTGCCAGCAGCCCAGGGGGGACAGTAGGCTACACCTTC.

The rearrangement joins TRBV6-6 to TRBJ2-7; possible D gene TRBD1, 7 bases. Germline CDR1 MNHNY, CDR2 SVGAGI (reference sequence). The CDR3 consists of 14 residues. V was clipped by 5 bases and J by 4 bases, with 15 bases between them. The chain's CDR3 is CASSPGGQKYEQYF. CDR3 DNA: TGTGCCAGCAGTCCCGGGGGACAGAAGTACGAGCAGTACTTC.

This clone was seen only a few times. The CDR3 protein is CASSLRRERGGHEQYF. The CDR3 DNA reads TGTGCCAGCAGCTTAAGGCGGGAGCGGGGAGGCCACGAGCAGTACTTC. The gene calls are TRBV11-3 and TRBJ2-7; 7 bases are shared with TRBD2. Germline lookup yields CDR1 SGHNT and CDR2 YENEEA. The trim removed 2 bases at V and 5 bases at J, leaving 12 bases unmatched. This CDR3 has 16 amino acids.

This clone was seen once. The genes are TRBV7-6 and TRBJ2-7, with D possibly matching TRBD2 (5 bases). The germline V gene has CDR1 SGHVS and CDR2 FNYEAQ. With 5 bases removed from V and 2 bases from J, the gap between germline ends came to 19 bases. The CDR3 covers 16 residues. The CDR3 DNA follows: TGTGCCAGCAGCCCTCAAAACTCCGGGATCCCCTACGAGCAGTACTTC. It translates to CASSPQNSGIPYEQYF. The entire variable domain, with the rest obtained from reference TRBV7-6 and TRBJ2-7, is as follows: GAGVSQSPRYKVTKRGQDVALRCDPISGHVSLYWYRQALGQGPEFLTYFNYEAQQDKSGLPNDRFSAERPEGSISTLTIQRTEQRDSAMYRCASSPQNSGIPYEQYFGPGTRLTVT.

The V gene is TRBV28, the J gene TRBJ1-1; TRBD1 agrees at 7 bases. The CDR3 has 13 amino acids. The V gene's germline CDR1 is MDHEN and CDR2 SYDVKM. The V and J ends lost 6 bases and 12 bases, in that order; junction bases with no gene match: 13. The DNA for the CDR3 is TGTGCCAGCAGGTTTGGGCTGACAGGGAATCCTTTCTTT. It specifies CASRFGLTGNPFF.

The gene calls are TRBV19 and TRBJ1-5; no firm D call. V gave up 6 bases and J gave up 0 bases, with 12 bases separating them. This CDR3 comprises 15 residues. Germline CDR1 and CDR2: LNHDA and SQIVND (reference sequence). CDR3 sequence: CASRQSAGSNQPQHF. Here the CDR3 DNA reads TGTGCCAGTAGGCAGTCGGCGGGTAGCAATCAGCCCCAGCATTTT. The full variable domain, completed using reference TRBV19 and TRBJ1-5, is DGGITQSPKYLFRKEGQNVTLSCEQNLNHDAMYWYRQDPGQGLRLIYYSQIVNDFQKGDIAEGYSVSREKKESFPLTVTSAQKNPTAFYLCASRQSAGSNQPQHFGDGTRLSIL.

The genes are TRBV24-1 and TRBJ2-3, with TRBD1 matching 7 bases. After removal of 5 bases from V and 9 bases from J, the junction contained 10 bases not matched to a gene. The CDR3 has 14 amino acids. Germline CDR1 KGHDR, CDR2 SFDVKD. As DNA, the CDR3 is TGTGCCACCAGTGGAGGGGGCAGGGTGGACACGCAGTATTTT. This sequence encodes CATSGGGRVDTQYF.

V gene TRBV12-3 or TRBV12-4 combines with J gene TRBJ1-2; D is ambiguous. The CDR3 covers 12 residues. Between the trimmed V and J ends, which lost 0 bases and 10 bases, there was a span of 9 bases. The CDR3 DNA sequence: TGTGCCAGCAGTTTAGCGAGGGAAGACTACACCTTC. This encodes CASSLAREDYTF.

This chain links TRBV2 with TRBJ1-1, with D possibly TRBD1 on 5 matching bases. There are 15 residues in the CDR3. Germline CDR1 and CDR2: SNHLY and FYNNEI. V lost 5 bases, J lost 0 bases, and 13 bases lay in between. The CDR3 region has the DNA TGTGCCAGCAGTTACCCCACAGGAATGAACACTGAAGCTTTCTTT. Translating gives CASSYPTGMNTEAFF. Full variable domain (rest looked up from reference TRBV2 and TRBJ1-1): EPEVTQTPSHQVTQMGQEVILRCVPISNHLYFYWYRQILGQKVEFLVSFYNNEISEKSEIFDDQFSVERPDGSNFTLKIRSTKLEDSAMYFCASSYPTGMNTEAFFGQGTRLTVV.

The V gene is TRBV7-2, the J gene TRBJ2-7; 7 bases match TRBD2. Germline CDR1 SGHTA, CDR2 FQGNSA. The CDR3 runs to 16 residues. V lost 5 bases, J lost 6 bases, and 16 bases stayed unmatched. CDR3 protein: CASSGGTIVRVSEQYF. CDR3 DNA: TGTGCCAGCAGCGGCGGGACTATCGTCCGGGTGAGCGAGCAGTACTTC.

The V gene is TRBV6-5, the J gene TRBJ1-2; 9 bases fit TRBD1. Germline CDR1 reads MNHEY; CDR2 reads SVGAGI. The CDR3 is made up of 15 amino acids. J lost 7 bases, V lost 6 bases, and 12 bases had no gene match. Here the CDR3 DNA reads TGTGCCAGCAGGGCCGGGACAGGGTATGAGGGTGGCTACACCTTC. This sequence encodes CASRAGTGYEGGYTF.

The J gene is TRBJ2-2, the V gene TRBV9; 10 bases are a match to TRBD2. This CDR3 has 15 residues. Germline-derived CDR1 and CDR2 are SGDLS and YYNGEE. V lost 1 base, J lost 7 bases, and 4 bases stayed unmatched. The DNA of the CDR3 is TGTGCCAGCAGCGTAAGCGGGGGGGCGGACGGGGAGCTGTTTTTT. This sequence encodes CASSVSGGADGELFF.

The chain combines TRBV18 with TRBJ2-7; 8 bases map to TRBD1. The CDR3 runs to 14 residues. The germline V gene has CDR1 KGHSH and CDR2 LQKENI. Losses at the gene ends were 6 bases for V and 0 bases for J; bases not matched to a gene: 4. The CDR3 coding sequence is TGTGCCAGCTCTTGGACAGGGAGCTCCTACGAGCAGTACTTC. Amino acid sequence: CASSWTGSSYEQYF.

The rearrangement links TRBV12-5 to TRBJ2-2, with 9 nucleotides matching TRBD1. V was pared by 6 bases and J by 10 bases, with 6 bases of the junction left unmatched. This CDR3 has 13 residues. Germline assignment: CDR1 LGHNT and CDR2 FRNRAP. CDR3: CASGKGTGKELFF. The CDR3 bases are TGTGCTAGTGGGAAGGGGACAGGGAAGGAGCTGTTTTTT.

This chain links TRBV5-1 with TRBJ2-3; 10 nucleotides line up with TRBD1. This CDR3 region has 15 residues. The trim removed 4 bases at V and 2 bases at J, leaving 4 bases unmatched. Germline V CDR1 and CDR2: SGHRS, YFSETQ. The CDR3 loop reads CASSLDRGNTDTQYF. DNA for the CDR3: TGCGCCAGCAGCCTGGACAGGGGGAACACAGATACGCAGTATTTT.

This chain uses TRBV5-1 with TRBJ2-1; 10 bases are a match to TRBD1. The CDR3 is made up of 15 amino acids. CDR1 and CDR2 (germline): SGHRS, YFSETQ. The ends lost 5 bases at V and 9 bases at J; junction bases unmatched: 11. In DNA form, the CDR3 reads TGCGCCAGCAGTATAGGGACAGGGGTAACGGGTGAGCAGTTCTTC. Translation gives CASSIGTGVTGEQFF.

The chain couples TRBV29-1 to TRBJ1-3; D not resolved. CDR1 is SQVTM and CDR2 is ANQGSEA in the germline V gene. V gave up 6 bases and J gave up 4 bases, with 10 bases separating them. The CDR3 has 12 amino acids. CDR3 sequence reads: CSVEGGGNTIYF. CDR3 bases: TGCAGCGTGGAGGGAGGGGGAAACACCATATATTTT.

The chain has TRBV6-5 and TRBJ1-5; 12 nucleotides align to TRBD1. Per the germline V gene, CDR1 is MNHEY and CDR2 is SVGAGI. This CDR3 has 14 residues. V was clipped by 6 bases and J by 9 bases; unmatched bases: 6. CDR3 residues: CASRPGTGGWPQHF. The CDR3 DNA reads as TGTGCCAGCAGACCAGGGACAGGGGGCTGGCCCCAGCATTTT.

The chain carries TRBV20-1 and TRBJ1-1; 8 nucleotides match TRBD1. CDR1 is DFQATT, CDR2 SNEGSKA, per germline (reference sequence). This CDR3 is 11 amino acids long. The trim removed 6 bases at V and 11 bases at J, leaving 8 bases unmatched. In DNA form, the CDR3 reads TGCAGTGCCAAGGACAGGGAATGGGCTTTCTTT. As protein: CSAKDREWAFF.

CDR3 DNA sequence: TGTGCCAGCAGCTGGCTGGGAGGGGGGGGCACTGAAGCTTTCTTT. Translating it yields CASSWLGGGGTEAFF. This chain uses TRBV5-6 with TRBJ1-1; weak D call: TRBD1 (6 bases). This CDR3 is 15 amino acids long. From germline, CDR1 is SGHDT and CDR2 YYEEEE. Deletions cut 3 bases from V and 4 bases from J, with 16 bases between. The variable domain in full, completed from reference TRBV5-6 and TRBJ1-1, reads DAGVTQSPTHLIKTRGQQVTLRCSPKSGHDTVSWYQQALGQGPQFIFQYYEEEERQRGNFPDRFSGHQFPNYSSELNVNALLLGDSALYLCASSWLGGGGTEAFFGQGTRLTVV.

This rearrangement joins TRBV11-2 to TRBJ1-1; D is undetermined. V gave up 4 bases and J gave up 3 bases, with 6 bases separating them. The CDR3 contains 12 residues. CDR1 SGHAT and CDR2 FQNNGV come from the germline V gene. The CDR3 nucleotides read TGTGCCAGCAGCTACCGGGACACTGAAGCTTTCTTT. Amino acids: CASSYRDTEAFF.

CDR3 region: CASSDYYGYTF. CDR3 nucleotide sequence: TGTGCCAGCAGTGACTACTATGGCTACACCTTC. This chain joins TRBV12-3 or TRBV12-4 and TRBJ1-2; D call uncertain. The CDR3 spans 11 residues. The ends were cut back, 5 bases at V and 3 bases at J, with 4 bases in the middle.

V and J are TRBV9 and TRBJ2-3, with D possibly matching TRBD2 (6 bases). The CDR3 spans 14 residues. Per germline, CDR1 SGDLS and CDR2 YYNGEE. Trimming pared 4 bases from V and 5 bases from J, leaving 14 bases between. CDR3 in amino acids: CASSPIPGGDTQYF. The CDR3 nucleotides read TGTGCCAGCAGCCCCATCCCCGGGGGAGATACGCAGTATTTT.

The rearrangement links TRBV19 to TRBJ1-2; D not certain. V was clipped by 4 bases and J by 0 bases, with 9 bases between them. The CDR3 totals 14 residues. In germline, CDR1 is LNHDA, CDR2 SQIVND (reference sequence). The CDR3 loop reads CASSTRSANYGYTF. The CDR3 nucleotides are TGTGCCAGTAGTACCAGGTCAGCTAACTATGGCTACACCTTC.